The 21 T cell receptor beta chains below were found in one sample sequenced in a study of blood T cell repertoires in COVID-19. TCRdb keeps only in-frame clones here, not all; method: immunoSEQ multiplex PCR. The table shows approximately 310,000 clones, with about 85% occurring only once. The source material was PBMCs or T cells enriched from blood (not recorded which). These receptors all stem from a woman aged 25 to 39 who had been exposed to COVID-19.

This clone was detected once. This CDR3 reads CATSRDLKGGTSQHF. The CDR3 DNA reads TGTGCCACCAGCAGAGATCTCAAAGGGGGTACCTCCCAGCATTTT. The rearrangement joins TRBV15 to TRBJ1-5; D perhaps matches TRBD1 (6 bases). The V end was cut by 0 bases, the J end by 11 bases, with 17 bases between. The V gene's germline CDR1 is LNHNV and CDR2 YYDKDF (reference sequence). This CDR3 is built from 15 residues. The full variable domain, completed using reference TRBV15 and TRBJ1-5, is DAMVIQNPRYQVTQFGKPVTLSCSQTLNHNVMYWYQQKSSQAPKLLFHYYDKDFNNEADTPDNFQSRRPNTSFCFLDIRSPGLGDTAMYLCATSRDLKGGTSQHFGDGTRLSIL.

This clone was seen just once. The gene calls are TRBV10-3 and TRBJ2-1; tentatively, D is TRBD2 (5 bases). The germline CDR1 and CDR2 sequences are ENHRY and SYGVKD. V lost 5 bases to trimming and J lost 5 bases, with 7 bases between them. The CDR3 has 12 amino acids. The CDR3 loop reads CAISPRDNEQFF. CDR3 nucleotide sequence: TGTGCCATCAGTCCGCGGGACAATGAGCAGTTCTTC.

The chain uses TRBV5-1 and TRBJ1-2, with D possibly TRBD1 on 5 matching bases. The CDR3 consists of 15 residues. Trimming took 4 bases from V and 4 from J, leaving 17 bases between them. Germline V gene sequence: CDR1 SGHRS, CDR2 YFSETQ. The CDR3 nucleotides are TGCGCCAGCAGCGTAGGACTAGACAGAGTCTATGGCTACACCTTC. Its translation: CASSVGLDRVYGYTF.

The V and J genes are TRBV27 and TRBJ2-7; D gene unclear. This CDR3 contains 15 residues. V was shortened by 2 bases and J by 4 bases, with 15 bases between the two germline ends. CDR1 is MNHEY, CDR2 SMNVEV, per germline (reference sequence). The CDR3 region has the DNA TGTGCCAGCAGTTTACTAGATGTTCCCCCTTACGAGCAGTACTTC. Protein: CASSLLDVPPYEQYF.

This chain connects TRBV19 to TRBJ1-1; D might be TRBD1 (5 bases). Germline V gene lookup returns CDR1 LNHDA and CDR2 SQIVND (reference sequence). This CDR3 contains 15 residues. With 9 bases removed from V and 7 bases from J, the gap between germline ends came to 24 bases. The DNA for the CDR3 is TGTGCCAGCAAGATAATTGACAGCCGGAACTTTGAAGCTTTCTTT. The encoded protein is CASKIIDSRNFEAFF.

J is TRBJ1-2 and V is TRBV24-1, with a weak D call TRBD1 (6 bases). CDR3 length: 15 amino acids. Germline-derived CDR1 and CDR2 are KGHDR and SFDVKD. Trimming removed 5 bases from V and 0 bases from J, with 12 bases in between. The CDR3 nucleotides read TGTGCCACCAGTGTCCGGGACATCCCTAACTATGGCTACACCTTC. Its protein product is CATSVRDIPNYGYTF.

The chain uses TRBV9 and TRBJ2-2, with a tentative D call TRBD1 (6 bases). V was pared by 0 bases and J by 6 bases, with 12 bases between. Germline V gives CDR1 SGDLS, CDR2 YYNGEE. The CDR3 has 15 residues. This CDR3 reads CASSVEVGGAGELFF. In DNA form, the CDR3 reads TGTGCCAGCAGCGTAGAGGTTGGGGGCGCCGGGGAGCTGTTTTTT.

The gene calls are TRBV30 and TRBJ2-7, with 14 bases aligning to TRBD2. The germline CDR1 and CDR2 sequences are GTSNPN and SVGIG (reference sequence). This CDR3 has 16 residues. Losses at the gene ends were 0 bases for V and 6 bases for J; bases not matched to a gene: 7. CDR3 amino acids: CAWSVRGLAGAPEQYF. CDR3 DNA sequence: TGTGCCTGGAGTGTACGGGGACTAGCGGGAGCGCCCGAGCAGTACTTC.

V gene TRBV4-2 combines with J gene TRBJ1-1; a weak D match, TRBD1 (5 bases). Germline assignment: CDR1 LGHNA and CDR2 YNFKEQ. V was clipped by 6 bases and J by 4 bases, with 12 bases between them. The CDR3 contains 13 residues. The CDR3 DNA is TGTGCCAGCAGGGGGGGGAAGGGCACTGAAGCTTTCTTT. It translates to CASRGGKGTEAFF.

The CDR3 bases are TGTGCCAGCAGCCAAGAGGAACTAGCGGGGGGGCTCTACGAGCAGTACTTC. Translation: CASSQEELAGGLYEQYF. The gene calls are TRBV4-2 and TRBJ2-7, with 13 bases matching TRBD2. Per the germline V gene, CDR1 is LGHNA and CDR2 is YNFKEQ. V lost 0 bases and J lost 3; bases outside the gene matches: 5. There are 17 residues in the CDR3.

V usage is TRBV6-2 or TRBV6-3 and J usage is TRBJ2-1, with 9 bases that match TRBD2. The CDR3 length is 15 residues. Trimming removed 6 bases from V and 7 bases from J; junction bases left unmatched: 10. In germline, CDR1 is MNHEY, CDR2 SVGEGT. The CDR3 is CASSLRGGRGNEQFF. CDR3 in DNA: TGTGCCAGCAGCCTGCGGGGGGGACGGGGGAATGAGCAGTTCTTC.

This chain links TRBV28 with TRBJ1-6; 10 nucleotides line up with TRBD1. Germline-derived CDR1 and CDR2 are MDHEN and SYDVKM. This CDR3 is 14 amino acids long. The CDR3 sequence is CAIRGTGEGSPLHF. CDR3 bases: TGTGCGATAAGGGGGACAGGGGAAGGGTCACCCCTCCACTTT.

This chain uses TRBV10-2 with TRBJ1-2; tentative D call: TRBD1 (6 bases). This CDR3 comprises 12 residues. Trimming stripped 2 bases from V and 10 bases from J, with 11 bases between. Germline CDR1 and CDR2: WSHSY and SAAADI. Here the CDR3 DNA reads TGCGCCAGCAGTGAGCGGGGGGCAGTCTACACCTTC. Its protein is CASSERGAVYTF.

The chain carries TRBV7-9 and TRBJ1-2; no firm D call. This CDR3 has 15 residues. Germline values: CDR1 SEHNR, CDR2 FQNEAQ (reference sequence). Trimming removed 1 base from V and 2 bases from J, with 11 bases in between. The CDR3: CASSLGAAINYGYTF. The CDR3 DNA reads as TGTGCCAGCAGCTTAGGGGCAGCTATCAACTATGGCTACACCTTC.

The rearrangement joins TRBV7-3 to TRBJ1-2; 8 bases map to TRBD1. The CDR3 has 13 residues. Germline lookup yields CDR1 SGHTA and CDR2 FQGTGA. Trimming took 5 bases from V and 6 from J; bases not matched to a gene: 5. The CDR3 DNA reads TGTGCCAGCAGCGATCGGACAGGGAATGGCTACACCTTC. Translation: CASSDRTGNGYTF.

The CDR3 DNA is TGCGCCAGCAGCTCGCGCCCTCGCGGGACTGAAGCTTTCTTT. This encodes CASSSRPRGTEAFF. The V gene is TRBV5-1, the J gene TRBJ1-1, with D hard to call. Germline CDR1 SGHRS, CDR2 YFSETQ. This CDR3 has 14 residues. V was cut by 3 bases and J by 5 bases, with 14 bases left in between.

This sequence joins TRBV21-1 and TRBJ1-1; TRBD1 is the table's D call and was not checked against the DNA. TRBV21-1 is deemed a pseudogene. CDR3 size: 17 residues. The CDR3: CASSKRSGAALNTEAFF. The CDR3 DNA is TGTGCCAGCAGCAAAAGATCAGGGGCGGCCCTGAACACTGAAGCTTTCTTT.

The V and J genes are TRBV30 and TRBJ2-7; TRBD2 aligns across 9 bases. The CDR3 covers 16 residues. V gave up 0 bases and J gave up 4 bases; unmatched junction bases: 10. Germline V gene data show CDR1 as GTSNPN and CDR2 as SVGIG (reference sequence). CDR3 region: CAWSVRAGTSRYEQYF. CDR3 in DNA: TGTGCCTGGAGTGTGCGAGCCGGGACTAGCCGGTACGAGCAGTACTTC.

This clone was observed a single time. The V and J genes are TRBV28 and TRBJ2-1; TRBD1 aligns across 7 bases. The CDR3 spans 15 residues. CDR1 is MDHEN, CDR2 SYDVKM, per germline. V trimming: 6 bases; J trimming: 0 bases; junction bases outside the gene matches: 5. For the CDR3, the DNA is TGTGCCAGCAGCCCCGGACAGGCCTCCTACAATGAGCAGTTCTTC. Translated, it gives CASSPGQASYNEQFF.

V is TRBV5-1 and J is TRBJ2-7; TRBD2 matches 9 bases. The CDR3 consists of 14 residues. V trimming: 1 base; J trimming: 5 bases; junction bases outside the gene matches: 4. Germline CDR1 is SGHRS and CDR2 is YFSETQ. Here the CDR3 reads CASSLMIAGDEQYF. The DNA of the CDR3 is TGCGCCAGCAGCTTGATGATAGCGGGGGACGAGCAGTACTTC. The entire variable domain, with the rest obtained from reference TRBV5-1 and TRBJ2-7, is as follows: KAGVTQTPRYLIKTRGQQVTLSCSPISGHRSVSWYQQTPGQGLQFLFEYFSETQRNKGNFPGRFSGRQFSNSRSEMNVSTLELGDSALYLCASSLMIAGDEQYFGPGTRLTVT.

The genes are TRBV3-1 (or the pseudogene TRBV3-2) and TRBJ2-3; a weak D match, TRBD2 (5 bases). The CDR3 covers 16 residues. V lost 1 base and J lost 4, with 15 bases in between. Germline values: CDR1 LGHDT, CDR2 YNNKEL (reference sequence). This CDR3 reads CASSQGVAPGADTQYF. The CDR3 DNA is TGTGCCAGCAGCCAAGGGGTAGCGCCTGGAGCAGATACGCAGTATTTT.